These T cell receptor beta chains were read from a single sample in a study of cytomegalovirus exposure and HLA in healthy donors. Here immunoSEQ multiplex PCR was the method, and the copy in TCRdb shows in-frame clones only, minus some. Of 150,000 to 200,000 clones in the sample, more than 70% were seen once. The sample was PBMCs. Receptor source: a middle-aged woman in good health and CMV-seropositive. Both conserved end residues are trimmed from each CDR3. Fields, in order: J gene, V gene, D gene, CDR3 protein. A D gene is named only where the DNA matches it firmly.

j_gene: TRBJ2-1; v_gene: TRBV5-1; d_gene: TRBD2; CDR3aa: ASSLVSGRATEQF
j_gene: TRBJ2-1; v_gene: TRBV10-3; d_gene: TRBD2; CDR3aa: AIRTGTSGLYNEQF
j_gene: TRBJ2-7; v_gene: TRBV27; d_gene: .; CDR3aa: ASSLGPGVYEQY
j_gene: TRBJ1-5; v_gene: TRBV5-1; d_gene: .; CDR3aa: ASSIGPGDHQPQH
j_gene: TRBJ2-7; v_gene: TRBV19; d_gene: .; CDR3aa: ASSISRQPQFVQY
j_gene: TRBJ1-4; v_gene: TRBV9; d_gene: .; CDR3aa: ASSGTDQVGEKLF
j_gene: TRBJ2-7; v_gene: TRBV6-5; d_gene: TRBD2; CDR3aa: ASSSLAGLSYEQY
j_gene: TRBJ2-7; v_gene: TRBV5-1; d_gene: .; CDR3aa: ASSLDPGGSYEQY
j_gene: TRBJ1-2; v_gene: TRBV18; d_gene: TRBD1; CDR3aa: ASSPLGTGADYGYT
j_gene: TRBJ2-3; v_gene: TRBV5-8; d_gene: TRBD2; CDR3aa: ASSWGTSGAHTDTQY
j_gene: TRBJ2-7; v_gene: TRBV18; d_gene: TRBD1; CDR3aa: ASSPSGQGFYEQY
j_gene: TRBJ1-5; v_gene: TRBV5-8; d_gene: .; CDR3aa: ASSSGQPNQPQH
j_gene: TRBJ2-1; v_gene: TRBV7-9; d_gene: TRBD2; CDR3aa: ASSLRLAGFNEQF
j_gene: TRBJ2-1; v_gene: TRBV10-3; d_gene: .; CDR3aa: AISESQYSSYNEQF
j_gene: TRBJ1-1; v_gene: TRBV6-5; d_gene: .; CDR3aa: ASSYLAGSTEAF
j_gene: TRBJ1-4; v_gene: TRBV29-1; d_gene: TRBD1; CDR3aa: SVEAGTAANEKLF
j_gene: TRBJ1-1; v_gene: TRBV12-5; d_gene: .; CDR3aa: ASGLTNTEAF
j_gene: TRBJ2-3; v_gene: TRBV5-1; d_gene: TRBD2; CDR3aa: ASSPGGGAMADTQY